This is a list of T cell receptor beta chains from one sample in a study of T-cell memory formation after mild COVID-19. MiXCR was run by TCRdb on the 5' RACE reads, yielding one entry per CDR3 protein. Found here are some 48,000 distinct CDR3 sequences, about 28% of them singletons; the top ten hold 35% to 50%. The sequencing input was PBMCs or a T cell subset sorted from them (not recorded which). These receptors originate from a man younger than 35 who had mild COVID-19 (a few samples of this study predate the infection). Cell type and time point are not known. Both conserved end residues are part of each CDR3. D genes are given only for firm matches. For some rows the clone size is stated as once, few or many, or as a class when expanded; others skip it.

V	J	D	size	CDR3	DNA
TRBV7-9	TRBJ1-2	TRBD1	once	CASSDDREATYGYTF	TGTGCCAGCAGCGACGACAGGGAGGCGACCTATGGCTACACCTTC
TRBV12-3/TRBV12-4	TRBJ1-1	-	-	CASSLSGTWYTEAFF	TGTGCCAGCAGTTTAAGCGGTACGTGGTACACTGAAGCTTTCTTT
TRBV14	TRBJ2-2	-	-	CASSQDLYLGQNTGELFF	TGTGCCAGCAGCCAAGATCTTTACCTGGGGCAGAACACCGGGGAGCTGTTTTTT
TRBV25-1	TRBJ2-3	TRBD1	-	CASTTDRVSDTQYF	TGTGCCAGCACGACGGACAGGGTTTCAGATACGCAGTATTTT
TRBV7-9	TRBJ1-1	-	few	CASSSIWGTEAFF	TGTGCCAGCAGCTCTATTTGGGGCACTGAAGCTTTCTTT
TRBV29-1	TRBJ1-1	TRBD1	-	CSVLEMDRGISEAFF	TGCAGCGTCCTTGAAATGGACAGGGGAATATCAGAAGCTTTCTTT
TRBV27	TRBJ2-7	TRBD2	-	CASSSRTSGFSSYEQYF	TGTGCCAGCAGTTCTAGGACTAGCGGGTTTAGCTCCTACGAGCAGTACTTC
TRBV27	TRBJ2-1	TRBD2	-	CASSPTWRGEQFF	TGTGCCAGCAGTCCGACCTGGCGGGGGGAGCAGTTCTTC
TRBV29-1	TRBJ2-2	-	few	CSVDGGTGELFF	TGCAGCGTTGATGGGGGTACCGGGGAGCTGTTTTTT
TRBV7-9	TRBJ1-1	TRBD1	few	CASTGVNTEAFF	TGTGCCAGTACAGGGGTCAACACTGAAGCTTTCTTT
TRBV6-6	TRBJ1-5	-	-	CASSYSLRDSNQPQHF	TGTGCCAGCAGTTACTCTCTTCGGGACAGCAATCAGCCCCAGCATTTT
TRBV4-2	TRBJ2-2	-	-	CASSQDTGTTGELFF	TGTGCCAGCAGCCAAGATACAGGGACCACCGGGGAGCTGTTTTTT
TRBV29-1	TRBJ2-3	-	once	CSAERSGPDTQYF	TGCAGCGCCGAAAGAAGCGGTCCGGATACGCAGTATTTT
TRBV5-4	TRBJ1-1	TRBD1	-	CASGRTGEGTEAFF	TGTGCCAGCGGGAGGACAGGGGAAGGCACTGAAGCTTTCTTT
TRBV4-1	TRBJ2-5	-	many	CASSQGKGQQETQYF	TGCGCCAGCAGCCAAGGGAAAGGGCAGCAAGAGACCCAGTACTTC
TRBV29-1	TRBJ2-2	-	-	CSVTGFTGELFF	TGCAGCGTAACAGGGTTCACCGGGGAGCTGTTTTTT
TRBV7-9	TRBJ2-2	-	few	CASSSGESITGELFF	TGTGCCAGCAGCTCGGGGGAGTCGATCACCGGGGAGCTGTTTTTT
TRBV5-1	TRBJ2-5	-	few	CASSLSRPTGETQYF	TGCGCCAGCAGCCTTAGCAGACCCACCGGAGAGACCCAGTACTTC
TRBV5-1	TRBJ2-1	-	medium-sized	CASRSGPYNEQFF	TGCGCCAGCAGATCAGGGCCGTACAATGAGCAGTTCTTC
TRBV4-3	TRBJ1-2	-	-	CASSQRDWAGNYGYTF	TGCGCCAGCAGCCAGCGAGATTGGGCAGGCAACTATGGCTACACCTTC
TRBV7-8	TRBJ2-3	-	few	CASSQNLDTQYF	TGTGCCAGCAGCCAAAACTTAGATACGCAGTATTTT
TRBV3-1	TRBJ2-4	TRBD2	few	CASSARTSGGAQKNIQYF	TGTGCCAGTTCCGCCAGGACTAGCGGGGGGGCTCAAAAAAACATTCAGTACTTC
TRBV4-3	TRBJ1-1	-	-	CASSQGSGLGTEAFF	TGCGCCAGCAGCCAAGGGTCTGGCCTGGGAACTGAAGCTTTCTTT
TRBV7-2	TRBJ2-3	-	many	CASSPSLVSTDTQYF	TGTGCCAGCAGCCCCTCCTTGGTTTCCACAGATACGCAGTATTTT
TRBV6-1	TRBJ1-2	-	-	CASSGRRNYGYTF	TGTGCCAGCAGTGGTCGGAGGAACTATGGCTACACCTTC
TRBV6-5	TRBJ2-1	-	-	CASSPWTESSYNEQFF	TGTGCCAGCAGTCCCTGGACTGAAAGCTCCTACAATGAGCAGTTCTTC
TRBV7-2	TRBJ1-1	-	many	CASSLIGGPGTEAFF	TGTGCCAGCAGCCTGATTGGGGGCCCGGGCACTGAAGCTTTCTTT
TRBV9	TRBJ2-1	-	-	CASSDRQEQFF	TGTGCCAGCAGCGATCGACAGGAGCAGTTCTTC
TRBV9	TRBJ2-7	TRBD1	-	CASSVAGQGYEKYF	TGTGCCAGCAGCGTAGCAGGACAGGGCTACGAGAAGTACTTC
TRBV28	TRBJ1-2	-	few	CASSSHIQGDYGYTF	TGTGCCAGCAGCTCCCACATACAGGGCGACTATGGCTACACCTTC
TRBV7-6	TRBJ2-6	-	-	CASSSTAGANVLTF	TGTGCCAGCAGCTCGACGGCTGGGGCCAACGTCCTGACTTTC
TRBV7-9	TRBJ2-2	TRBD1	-	CASRLRGQYTGELFF	TGTGCCAGCAGACTCAGGGGGCAGTACACCGGGGAGCTGTTTTTT